This TCR beta chain was recorded in a study of blood T cell repertoires in COVID-19. Study in general: COVID-19 samples from acute and convalescent phases originated in the United States, Italy and Spain. The cDNA or gDNA used as material had been derived from T cells, B-cell-depleted T cells, or PBMCs.

Original handling: Estimation of nucleated cell counts was performed using reference gene primer amplification. Data came from immunoSEQ multiplex PCR; TCRdb stores just in-frame clones and leaves some out. V, J and clone size reflect that table, while D and trimming were determined from the DNA. The table records fewer than 150,000 clones, roughly 80% of them present only once. This clone was picked up one time. CDR3 length equals 15 residues. The source is a woman in her 50s with acute or convalescent COVID-19. Sequenced: peripheral blood. The rearrangement links TRBV21-1 to TRBJ1-3. TRBV21-1 is tagged as a pseudogene. The CDR3 coding sequence is TGTGCCAGCATCTATCTCGTGAGGGATGGAAACACCATATATTTT. It encodes CASIYLVRDGNTIYF.